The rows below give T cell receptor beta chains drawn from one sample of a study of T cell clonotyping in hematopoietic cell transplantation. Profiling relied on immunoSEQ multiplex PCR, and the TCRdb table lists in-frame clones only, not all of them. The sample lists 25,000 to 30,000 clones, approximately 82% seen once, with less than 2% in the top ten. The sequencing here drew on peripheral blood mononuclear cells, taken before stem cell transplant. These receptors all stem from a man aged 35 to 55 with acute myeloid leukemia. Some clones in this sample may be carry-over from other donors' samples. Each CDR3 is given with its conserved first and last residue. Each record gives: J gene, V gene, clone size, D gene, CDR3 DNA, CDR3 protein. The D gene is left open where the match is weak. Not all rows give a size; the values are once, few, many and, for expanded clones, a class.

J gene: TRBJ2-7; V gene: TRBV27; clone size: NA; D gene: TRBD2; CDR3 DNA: TGTGCCAGCAGTGGACAGCGGGAGGGATACGAGCAGTACTTC; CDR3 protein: CASSGQREGYEQYF
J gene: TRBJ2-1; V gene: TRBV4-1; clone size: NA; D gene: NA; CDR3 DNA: TGCGCCAGCAGCCCCTCCTTTAGCTCCTACAATGAGCAGTTCTTC; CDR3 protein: CASSPSFSSYNEQFF
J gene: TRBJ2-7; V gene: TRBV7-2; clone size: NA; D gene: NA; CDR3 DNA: TGTGCCAGCAGCTTAGCTACTAGGGGGTTGGGGCAGTACTTC; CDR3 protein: CASSLATRGLGQYF
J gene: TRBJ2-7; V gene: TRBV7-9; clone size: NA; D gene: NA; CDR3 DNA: TGTGCCAGCAGCAGGGACGGGCCCTACGAGCAGTACTTC; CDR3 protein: CASSRDGPYEQYF
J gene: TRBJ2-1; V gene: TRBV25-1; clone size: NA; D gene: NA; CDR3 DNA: TGTGCCAGCAGTGAGCAGGGAAACGGCTACAATGAGCAGTTCTTC; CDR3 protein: CASSEQGNGYNEQFF
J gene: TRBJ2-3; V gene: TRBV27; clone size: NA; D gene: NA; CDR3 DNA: TGTGCCAGCAGACTTTGGGGGGGCACGAGCACAGATACGCAGTATTTT; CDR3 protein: CASRLWGGTSTDTQYF
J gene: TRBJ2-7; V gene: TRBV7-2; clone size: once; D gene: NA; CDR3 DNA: TGTGCCAGCAGCTTCGGCGGAGCCCTCTACGAGCAGTACTTC; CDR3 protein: CASSFGGALYEQYF
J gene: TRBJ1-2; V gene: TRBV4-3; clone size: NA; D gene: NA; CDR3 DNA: TGCGCCAGCAGCCAAGATAGGCATGAAGAGGATGGCTACACCTTC; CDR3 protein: CASSQDRHEEDGYTF
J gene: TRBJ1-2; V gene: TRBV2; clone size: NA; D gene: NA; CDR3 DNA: TGTGCCAGCAGACTATGGACGGACAATGGCTACACCTTC; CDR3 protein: CASRLWTDNGYTF
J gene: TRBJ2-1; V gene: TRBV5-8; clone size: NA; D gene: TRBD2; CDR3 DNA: TGTGCCAGCAGCTTACGGTTCCTAGCGGAAAACAATGAGCAGTTCTTC; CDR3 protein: CASSLRFLAENNEQFF
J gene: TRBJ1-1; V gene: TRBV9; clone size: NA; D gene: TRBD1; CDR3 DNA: TGTGCCAGCAGCGCCGGGACAGAGAACACTGAAGCTTTCTTT; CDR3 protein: CASSAGTENTEAFF
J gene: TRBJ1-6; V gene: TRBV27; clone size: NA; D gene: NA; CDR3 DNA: TGTGCCAGCAGTGAGCACGGTAATTCACCCCTCCACTTT; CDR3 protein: CASSEHGNSPLHF
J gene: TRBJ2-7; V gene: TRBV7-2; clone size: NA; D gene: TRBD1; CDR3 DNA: TGTGCCAGCAGCGATTTGGCAGGGGGCTTTAACGAGCAGTACTTC; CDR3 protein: CASSDLAGGFNEQYF
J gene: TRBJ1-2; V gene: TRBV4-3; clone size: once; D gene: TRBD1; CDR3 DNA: TGCGCCAGCAGCCAAGATGCCAGGGGGGCTGGCTATGGCTACACCTTC; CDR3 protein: CASSQDARGAGYGYTF
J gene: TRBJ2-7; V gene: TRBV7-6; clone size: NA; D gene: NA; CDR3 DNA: TGTGCCAGCAGCTCTTATATCGGGATCGCAGCCTACGAGCAGTACTTC; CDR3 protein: CASSSYIGIAAYEQYF
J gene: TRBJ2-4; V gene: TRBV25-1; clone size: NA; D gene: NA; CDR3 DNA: TGTGCCAGCCTCGAAAGCGGATCCAAAAACATTCAGTACTTC; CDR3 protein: CASLESGSKNIQYF
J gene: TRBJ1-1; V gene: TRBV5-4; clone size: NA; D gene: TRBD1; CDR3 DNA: TGTGCCAGCAGCTGGGGACAGGGCCCCACTGAAGCTTTCTTT; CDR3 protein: CASSWGQGPTEAFF
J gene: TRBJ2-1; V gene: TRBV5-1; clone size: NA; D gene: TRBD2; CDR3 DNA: TGCGCCAGCAGCGTACTAGCGGGAGACTACAATGAGCAGTTCTTC; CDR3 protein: CASSVLAGDYNEQFF
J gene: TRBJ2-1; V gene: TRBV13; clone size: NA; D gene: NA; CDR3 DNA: TGTGCCAGCAGCGAGAGCGGAGTAAGAACCTACAATGAGCAGTTCTTC; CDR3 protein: CASSESGVRTYNEQFF
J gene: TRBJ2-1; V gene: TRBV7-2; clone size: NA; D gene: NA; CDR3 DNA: TGTGCCAGCAGCTTAGTCGTACTAGCAAGCTCCTACAATGAGCAGTTCTTC; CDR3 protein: CASSLVVLASSYNEQFF
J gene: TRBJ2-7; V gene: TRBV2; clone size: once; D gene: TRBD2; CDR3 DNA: TGTGCCAACAGACTAGCGGGGACATCCTACGAGCAGTACTTC; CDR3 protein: CANRLAGTSYEQYF
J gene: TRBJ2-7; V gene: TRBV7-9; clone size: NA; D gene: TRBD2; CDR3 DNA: TGTGCCAGCAGCTTATTAGCGGGAGGTTCAGAGCAGTACTTC; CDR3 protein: CASSLLAGGSEQYF
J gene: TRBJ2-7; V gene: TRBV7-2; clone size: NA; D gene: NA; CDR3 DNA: TGTGCCAGCAGCCCCAGTGTCGTCTACGAGCAGTACTTC; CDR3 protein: CASSPSVVYEQYF
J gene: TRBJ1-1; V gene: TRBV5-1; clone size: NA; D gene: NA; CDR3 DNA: TGCGCCAGCAGCCCTGGAGGGGGGAATACTGAAGCTTTCTTT; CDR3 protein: CASSPGGGNTEAFF
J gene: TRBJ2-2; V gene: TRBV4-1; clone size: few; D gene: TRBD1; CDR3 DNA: TGCGCCAGCAGCCAAGTTTTTAGGGGGCGCACCGGGGAGCTGTTTTTT; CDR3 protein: CASSQVFRGRTGELFF
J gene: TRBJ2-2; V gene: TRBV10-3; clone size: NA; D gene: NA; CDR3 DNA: TGTGCCATCAGTGAGTTAGACACCGGGGAGCTGTTTTTT; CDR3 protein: CAISELDTGELFF
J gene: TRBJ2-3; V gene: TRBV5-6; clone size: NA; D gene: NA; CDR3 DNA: TGTGCCAGCAGCTTGTTAACAGGCACAGATACGCAGTATTTT; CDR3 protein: CASSLLTGTDTQYF
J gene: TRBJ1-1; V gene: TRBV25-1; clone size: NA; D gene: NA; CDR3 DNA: TGTGCCAGCAGTGACCAGGGATCTCGAGCTTTCTTT; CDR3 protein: CASSDQGSRAFF
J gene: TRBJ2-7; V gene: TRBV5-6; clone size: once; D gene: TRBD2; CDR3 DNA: TGTGCCAGCAGCTCGGGGGGTACACTCTACGAGCAGTACTTC; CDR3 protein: CASSSGGTLYEQYF
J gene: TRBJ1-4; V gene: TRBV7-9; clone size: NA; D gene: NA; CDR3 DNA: TGTGCCAGCAGCTTAGGACAGGACGATGCAACTAACGAAAAACTGTTTTTT; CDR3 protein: CASSLGQDDATNEKLFF
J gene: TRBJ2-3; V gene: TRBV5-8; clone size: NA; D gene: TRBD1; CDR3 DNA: TGTGCCAGCAGCTTGGGCATGATCGGACAGGGCACAGATACGCAGTATTTT; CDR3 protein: CASSLGMIGQGTDTQYF
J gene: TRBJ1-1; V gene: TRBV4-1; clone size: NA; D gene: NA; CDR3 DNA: TGCGCCAGCGGCGGTATCCGGGGCACTGAAGCTTTCTTT; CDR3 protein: CASGGIRGTEAFF
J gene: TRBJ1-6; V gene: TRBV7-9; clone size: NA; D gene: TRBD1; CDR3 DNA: TGTGCCAGCAGCCCGCCGGGACAGGGGAATTCACCCCTCCACTTT; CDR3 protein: CASSPPGQGNSPLHF
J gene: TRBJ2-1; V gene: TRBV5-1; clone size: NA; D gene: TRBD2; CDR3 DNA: TGCGCCAGCAGCCCCGGGACTAGCGGGAAGTATTACAATGAGCAGTTCTTC; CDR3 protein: CASSPGTSGKYYNEQFF
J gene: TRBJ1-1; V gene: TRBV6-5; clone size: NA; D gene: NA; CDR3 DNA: TGTGCCAGCAGTTACGGGGGGTCTGAAGCTTTCTTT; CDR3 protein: CASSYGGSEAFF
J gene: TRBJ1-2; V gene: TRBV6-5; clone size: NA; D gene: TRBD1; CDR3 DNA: TGTGCCAGCAGTTTGCAGGGGGGATATGGCTACACCTTC; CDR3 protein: CASSLQGGYGYTF
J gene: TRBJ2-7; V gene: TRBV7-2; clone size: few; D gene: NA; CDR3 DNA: TGTGCCAGCAGCTTAGAGTCAGGGGCACGCGACGAGCAGTACTTC; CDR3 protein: CASSLESGARDEQYF
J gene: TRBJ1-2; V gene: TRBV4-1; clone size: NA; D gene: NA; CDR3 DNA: TGCGCCAGCAGCCCGACAGGCTCGCTTTCGGGCTACACCTTC; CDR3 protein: CASSPTGSLSGYTF
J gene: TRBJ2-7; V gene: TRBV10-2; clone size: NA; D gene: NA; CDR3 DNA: TGCGCCAGCATGGGCGGGATTCTCTACGAGCAGTACTTC; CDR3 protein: CASMGGILYEQYF
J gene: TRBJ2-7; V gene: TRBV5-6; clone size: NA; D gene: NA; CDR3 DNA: TGTGCCAGCAGCTTGGTAGGCAGAAGCTCCTACGAGCAGTACTTC; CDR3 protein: CASSLVGRSSYEQYF
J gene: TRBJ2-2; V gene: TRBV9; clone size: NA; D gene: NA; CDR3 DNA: TGTGCCAGCAGCACTCAGACAGGGGAGCTGTTTTTT; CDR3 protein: CASSTQTGELFF
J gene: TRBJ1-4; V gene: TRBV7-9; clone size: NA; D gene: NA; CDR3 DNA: TGTGCCAGCAGTCCTCTGGGGGAAAAACTGTTTTTT; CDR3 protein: CASSPLGEKLFF
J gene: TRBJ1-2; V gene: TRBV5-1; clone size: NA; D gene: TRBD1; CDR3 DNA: TGCGCCAGCAGCTTGGTGGCGGGACAGGGGTATGGCTACACCTTC; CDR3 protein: CASSLVAGQGYGYTF
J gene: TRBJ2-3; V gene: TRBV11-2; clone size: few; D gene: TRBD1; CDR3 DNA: TGTGCCAGCAGCTTCCTTGCACAGGGGAAAGAGACAGATACGCAGTATTTT; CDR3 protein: CASSFLAQGKETDTQYF
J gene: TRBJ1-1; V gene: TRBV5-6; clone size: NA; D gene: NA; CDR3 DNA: TGTGCCAGCAGCTTGGCTAACACTGAAGCTTTCTTT; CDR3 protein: CASSLANTEAFF